This T cell receptor (beta chain) was captured in a study of T cell responses to AZD1222 COVID-19 vaccine. Looking at the study overall: The analysis combined second doses at about 4 or about 12 weeks.

With V trimmed by 4 bases and J by 4 bases, 6 bases remained unmatched. The CDR3 is 15 residues long. Germline CDR1 and CDR2: KGHSH and LQKENI. This clone came up once. Antigen specificity is unknown. The repertoire was sequenced with immunoSEQ multiplex PCR; TCRdb's copy has only in-frame clones and lacks some. The sample shows 100,000 to 120,000 clones, about 85% of them seen only once. The study, taken as a whole, reports: Reportedly, nearly half the spike-specific TCRs target unmutated variant regions. At baseline, seropositivity was found in only a handful of AZD1222 recipients.

This chain joins TRBV18 and TRBJ2-7; 11 nucleotides line up with TRBD2. This clonotype originated in an adult in good health. The starting material was peripheral blood, obtained on day 0 of AZD1222 vaccination. CDR3 amino acids: CASSHGTSGNYEQYF. DNA of the CDR3: TGTGCCAGCTCACACGGGACTAGCGGAAATTACGAGCAGTACTTC.